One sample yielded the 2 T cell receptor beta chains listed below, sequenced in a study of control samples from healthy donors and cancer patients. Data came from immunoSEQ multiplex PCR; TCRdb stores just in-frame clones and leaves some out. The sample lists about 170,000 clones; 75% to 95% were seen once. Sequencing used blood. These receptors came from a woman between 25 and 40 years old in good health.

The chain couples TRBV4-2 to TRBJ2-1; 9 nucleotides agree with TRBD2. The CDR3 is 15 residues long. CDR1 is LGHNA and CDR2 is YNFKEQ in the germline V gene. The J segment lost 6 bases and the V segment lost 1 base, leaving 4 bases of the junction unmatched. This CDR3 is CASSQGVAGVNEQFF. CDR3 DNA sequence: TGTGCCAGCAGCCAAGGGGTAGCGGGGGTCAATGAGCAGTTCTTC.

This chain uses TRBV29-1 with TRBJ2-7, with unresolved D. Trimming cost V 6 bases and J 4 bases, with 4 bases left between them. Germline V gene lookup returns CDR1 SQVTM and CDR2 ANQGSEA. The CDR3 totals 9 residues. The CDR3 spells CSVPYEQYF. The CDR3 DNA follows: TGCAGCGTGCCTTACGAGCAGTACTTC.